This note documents a single TCR beta chain sequence. This CDR3 comprises 16 residues. CDR1 is MNHEY and CDR2 is SMNVEV in the germline V gene (reference sequence). The ends lost 3 bases at V and 5 bases at J; junction bases unmatched: 4. TCRdb re-analysed the RT-PCR reads in MiXCR, keeping a single row per CDR3 protein. The sample records about 650,000 distinct CDR3 sequences, roughly 14% being singletons. This record belongs to a study of response to subunit inactivated influenza vaccine. This clonotype was obtained from a man aged 50 or older who received an inactivated influenza vaccine. The starting material was PBMCs from blood, obtained 12 days after vaccination. The rearrangement links TRBV27 to TRBJ2-3; 14 positions agree with TRBD2. This CDR3 reads CASSFGLAGGLDTQYF. DNA for the CDR3: TGTGCCAGCAGTTTCGGACTAGCGGGAGGTCTAGATACGCAGTATTTT.